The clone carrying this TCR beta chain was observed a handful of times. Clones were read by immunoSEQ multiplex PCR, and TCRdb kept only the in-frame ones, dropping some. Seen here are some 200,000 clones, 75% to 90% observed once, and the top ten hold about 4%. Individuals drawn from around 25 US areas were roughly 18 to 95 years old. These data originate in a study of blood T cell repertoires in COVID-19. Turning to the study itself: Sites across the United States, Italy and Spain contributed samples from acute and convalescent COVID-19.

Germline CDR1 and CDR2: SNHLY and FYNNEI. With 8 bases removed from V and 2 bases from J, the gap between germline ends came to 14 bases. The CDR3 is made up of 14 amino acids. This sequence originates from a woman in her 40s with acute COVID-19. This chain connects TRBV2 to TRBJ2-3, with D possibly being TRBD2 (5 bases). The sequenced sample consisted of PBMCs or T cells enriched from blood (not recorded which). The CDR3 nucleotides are TGTGCCAGCCAGGTCCGAGGGTTCACAGATACGCAGTATTTT. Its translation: CASQVRGFTDTQYF. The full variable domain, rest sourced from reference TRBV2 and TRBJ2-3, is EPEVTQTPSHQVTQMGQEVILRCVPISNHLYFYWYRQILGQKVEFLVSFYNNEISEKSEIFDDQFSVERPDGSNFTLKIRSTKLEDSAMYFCASQVRGFTDTQYFGPGTRLTVL.